This T cell receptor (beta chain) was captured by sequencing in a study of technical replicates of blood from a handful of donors. Clones were sequenced by immunoSEQ multiplex PCR, and TCRdb holds only the in-frame ones, with some missing. The data contain tens of thousands of clones, around 90% of them singletons. Germline trimming cut 1 base from V and 10 bases from J; bases unmatched to any gene: 3. Germline CDR1 reads SEHNR; CDR2 reads FQNEAQ (reference sequence). The CDR3 totals 14 residues. This clonotype originated in a human donor in good health. Some clones in this sample may be carry-over from other donors' samples. Sequenced: PBMCs. The chain uses TRBV7-9 and TRBJ1-6; TRBD1 matches 8 bases. The CDR3 sequence is CASSLGQGWSPLHF. Written as DNA, the CDR3 is TGTGCCAGCAGCTTAGGACAGGGGTGGTCACCCCTCCACTTT.